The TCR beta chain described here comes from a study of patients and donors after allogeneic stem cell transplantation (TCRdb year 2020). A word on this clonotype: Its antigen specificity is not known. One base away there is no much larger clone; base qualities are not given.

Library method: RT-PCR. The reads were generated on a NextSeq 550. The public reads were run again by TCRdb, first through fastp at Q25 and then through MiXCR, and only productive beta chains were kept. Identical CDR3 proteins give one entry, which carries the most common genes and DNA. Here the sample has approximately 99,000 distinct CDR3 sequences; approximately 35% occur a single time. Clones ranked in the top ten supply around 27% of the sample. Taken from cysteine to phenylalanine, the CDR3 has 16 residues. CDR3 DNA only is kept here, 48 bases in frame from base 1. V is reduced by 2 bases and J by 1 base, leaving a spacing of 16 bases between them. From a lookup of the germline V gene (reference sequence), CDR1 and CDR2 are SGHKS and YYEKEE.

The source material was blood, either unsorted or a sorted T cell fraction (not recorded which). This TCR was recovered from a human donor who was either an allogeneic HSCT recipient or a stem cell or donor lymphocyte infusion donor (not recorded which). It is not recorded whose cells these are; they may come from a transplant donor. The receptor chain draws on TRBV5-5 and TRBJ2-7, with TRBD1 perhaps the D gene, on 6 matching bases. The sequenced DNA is TGTGCCAGCAGCTTACCGGAACAGGGTCCTTCCTACGAGCAGTACTTC. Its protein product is CASSLPEQGPSYEQYF.